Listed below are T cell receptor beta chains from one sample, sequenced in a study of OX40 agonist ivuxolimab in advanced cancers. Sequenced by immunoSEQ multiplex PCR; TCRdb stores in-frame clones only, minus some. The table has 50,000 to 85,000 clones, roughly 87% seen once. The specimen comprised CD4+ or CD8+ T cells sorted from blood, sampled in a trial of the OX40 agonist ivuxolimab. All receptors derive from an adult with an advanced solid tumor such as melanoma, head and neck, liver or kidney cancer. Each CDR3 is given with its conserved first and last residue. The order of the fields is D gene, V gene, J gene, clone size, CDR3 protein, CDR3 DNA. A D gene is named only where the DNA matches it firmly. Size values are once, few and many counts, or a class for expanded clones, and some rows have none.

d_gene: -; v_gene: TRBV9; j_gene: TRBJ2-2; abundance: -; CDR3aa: CASSVGGDSTGELFF; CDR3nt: TGTGCCAGCAGCGTAGGGGGCGACAGCACCGGGGAGCTGTTTTTT
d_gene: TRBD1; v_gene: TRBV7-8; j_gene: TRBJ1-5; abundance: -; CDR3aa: CASSLGVGQVNQPQHF; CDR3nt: TGTGCCAGCAGCTTAGGAGTGGGACAGGTGAATCAGCCCCAGCATTTT
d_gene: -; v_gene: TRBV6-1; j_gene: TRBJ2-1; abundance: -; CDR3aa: CASSAAQSDEQFF; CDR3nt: TGTGCCAGCAGTGCCGCGCAGAGTGATGAGCAGTTCTTC
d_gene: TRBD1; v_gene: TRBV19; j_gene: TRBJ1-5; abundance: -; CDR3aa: CASSIGDRLGNQPQHF; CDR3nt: TGTGCCAGTAGTATAGGGGACAGGCTTGGCAATCAGCCCCAGCATTTT
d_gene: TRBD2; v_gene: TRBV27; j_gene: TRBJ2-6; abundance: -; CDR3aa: CASGRGGSGANVLTF; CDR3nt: TGTGCCAGCGGGCGGGGGGGCTCTGGGGCCAACGTCCTGACTTTC
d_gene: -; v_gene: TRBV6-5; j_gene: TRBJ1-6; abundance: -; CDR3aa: CASSPSQGKSPLHF; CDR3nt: TGTGCCAGCAGTCCCTCGCAGGGGAAGTCACCCCTCCACTTT
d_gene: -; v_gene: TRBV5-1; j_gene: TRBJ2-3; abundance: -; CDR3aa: CASSLAAGGTDTQYF; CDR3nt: TGCGCCAGCAGCTTGGCAGCAGGCGGCACAGATACGCAGTATTTT
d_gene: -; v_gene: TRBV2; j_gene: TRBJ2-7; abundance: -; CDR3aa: CASRGDVYEQYF; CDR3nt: TGTGCCAGCAGAGGGGACGTCTACGAGCAGTACTTC
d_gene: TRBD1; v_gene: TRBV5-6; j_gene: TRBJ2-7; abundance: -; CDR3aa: CASSLFGAGGYSLEQYF; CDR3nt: TGTGCCAGCAGCTTGTTTGGGGCAGGGGGCTATTCCCTCGAGCAGTACTTC
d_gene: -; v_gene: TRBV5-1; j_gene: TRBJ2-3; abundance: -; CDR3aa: CASKQGMTDTQYF; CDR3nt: TGCGCCAGCAAACAGGGAATGACAGATACGCAGTATTTT
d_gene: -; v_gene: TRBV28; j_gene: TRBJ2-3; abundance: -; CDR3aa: CASSYGVTSTDTQYF; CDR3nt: TGTGCCAGCAGTTACGGGGTTACTAGCACAGATACGCAGTATTTT
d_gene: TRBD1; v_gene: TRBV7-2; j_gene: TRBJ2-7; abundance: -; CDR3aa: CASSLKRDRVMYEQYF; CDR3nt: TGTGCCAGCAGCTTGAAACGGGACAGGGTAATGTACGAGCAGTACTTC
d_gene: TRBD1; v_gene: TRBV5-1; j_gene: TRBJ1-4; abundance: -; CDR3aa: CASSLDGTGRPNEKLFF; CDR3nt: TGCGCCAGCAGCTTAGACGGGACAGGGAGGCCTAATGAAAAACTGTTTTTT
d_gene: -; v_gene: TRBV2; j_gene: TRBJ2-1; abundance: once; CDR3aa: CASGGTGNNEQFF; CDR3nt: TGTGCCAGCGGGGGGACGGGAAACAATGAGCAGTTCTTC
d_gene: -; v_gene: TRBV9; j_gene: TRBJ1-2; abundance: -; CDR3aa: CASSVGRSNYGYTF; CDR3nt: TGTGCCAGCAGCGTAGGGCGGAGTAACTATGGCTACACCTTC
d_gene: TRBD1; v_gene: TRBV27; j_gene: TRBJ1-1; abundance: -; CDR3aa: CASIKGTGIGLNTEAFF; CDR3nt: TGTGCCAGCATAAAAGGGACAGGGATAGGATTGAACACTGAAGCTTTCTTT
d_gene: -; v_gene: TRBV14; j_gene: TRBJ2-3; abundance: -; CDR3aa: CASSQESTDTQYF; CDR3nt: TGTGCCAGCAGCCAAGAAAGCACAGATACGCAGTATTTT
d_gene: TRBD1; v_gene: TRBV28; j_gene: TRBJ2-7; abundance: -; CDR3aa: CASSLLYRGQWTWDAYEQYF; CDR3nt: TGTGCCAGCAGCCTACTCTATAGGGGACAGTGGACATGGGACGCCTACGAGCAGTACTTC
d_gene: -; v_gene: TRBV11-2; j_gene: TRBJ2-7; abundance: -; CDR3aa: CATSLLGSSYEQYF; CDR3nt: TGTGCCACCAGCCTCCTCGGATCCTCCTACGAGCAGTACTTC
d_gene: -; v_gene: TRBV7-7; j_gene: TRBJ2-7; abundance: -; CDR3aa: CASSPSIASLYEQYF; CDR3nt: TGTGCTAGCAGCCCCTCGATCGCCTCCCTCTACGAGCAGTACTTC
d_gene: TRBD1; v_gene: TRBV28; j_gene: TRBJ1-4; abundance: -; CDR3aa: CASREPGTGNEKLFF; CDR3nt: TGTGCCAGCAGAGAGCCCGGGACAGGAAATGAAAAACTGTTTTTT
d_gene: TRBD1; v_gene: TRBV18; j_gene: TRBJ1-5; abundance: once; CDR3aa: CASSPGDRAINQPQHF; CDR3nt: TGTGCCAGCTCACCAGGGGACAGGGCGATCAATCAGCCCCAGCATTTT
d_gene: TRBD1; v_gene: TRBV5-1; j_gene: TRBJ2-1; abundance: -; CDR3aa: CASSLSFTGQGGNEQFF; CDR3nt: TGCGCCAGCAGCTTGTCCTTCACGGGACAGGGAGGGAATGAGCAGTTCTTC
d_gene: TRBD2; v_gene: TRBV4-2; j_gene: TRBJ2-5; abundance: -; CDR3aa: CASSQGLAGVFGETQYF; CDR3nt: TGTGCCAGCAGCCAGGGACTAGCGGGAGTATTCGGGGAGACCCAGTACTTC
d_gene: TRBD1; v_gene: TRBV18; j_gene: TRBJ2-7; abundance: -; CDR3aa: CASSPPGQPREQYF; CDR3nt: TGTGCCAGCTCACCTCCGGGACAGCCTAGGGAGCAGTACTTC
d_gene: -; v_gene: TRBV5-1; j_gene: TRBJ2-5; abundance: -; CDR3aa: CASSSQTPGTQYF; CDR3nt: TGCGCCAGCAGCTCTCAGACTCCAGGGACCCAGTACTTC
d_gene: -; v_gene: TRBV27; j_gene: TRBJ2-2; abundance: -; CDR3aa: CASSPGTPNTGELFF; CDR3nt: TGTGCCAGCAGTCCCGGGACACCTAACACCGGGGAGCTGTTTTTT
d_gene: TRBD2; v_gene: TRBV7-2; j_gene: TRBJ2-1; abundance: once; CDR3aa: CASSSQPSGREGEQFF; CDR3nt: TGTGCCAGCAGCTCCCAGCCTAGCGGGAGGGAGGGTGAGCAGTTCTTC
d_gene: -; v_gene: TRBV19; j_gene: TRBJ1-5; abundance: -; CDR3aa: CASSMGRENQPQHF; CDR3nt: TGTGCCAGTAGTATGGGCAGGGAGAATCAGCCCCAGCATTTT
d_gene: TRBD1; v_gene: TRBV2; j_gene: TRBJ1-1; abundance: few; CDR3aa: CASRTGYTEAFF; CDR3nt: TGTGCCAGCAGGACAGGGTATACTGAAGCTTTCTTT
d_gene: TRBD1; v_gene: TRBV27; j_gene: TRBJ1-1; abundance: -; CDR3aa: CASRDRAFELGGNTEAFF; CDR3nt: TGTGCCAGCCGGGACAGGGCGTTTGAGTTAGGGGGGAACACTGAAGCTTTCTTT
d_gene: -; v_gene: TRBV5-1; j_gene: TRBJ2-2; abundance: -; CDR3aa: CASSLVVTTTGELFF; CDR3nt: TGCGCCAGCAGCTTGGTGGTCACAACGACCGGGGAGCTGTTTTTT
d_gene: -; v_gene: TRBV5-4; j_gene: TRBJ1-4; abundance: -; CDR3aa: CASSLTGPGEKLFF; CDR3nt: TGTGCCAGCAGCTTGACAGGTCCCGGGGAAAAACTGTTTTTT
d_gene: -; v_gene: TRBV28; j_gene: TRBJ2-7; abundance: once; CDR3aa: CASTPWSGFSYEQYF; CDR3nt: TGTGCCAGCACCCCTTGGTCGGGTTTCTCCTACGAGCAGTACTTC
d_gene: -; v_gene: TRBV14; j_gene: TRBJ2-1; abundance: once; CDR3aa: CASSARDEQFF; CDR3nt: TGTGCCAGCAGCGCCCGCGATGAGCAGTTCTTC
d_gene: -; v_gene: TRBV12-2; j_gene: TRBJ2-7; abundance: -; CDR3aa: CASRLAPTRETYEQYF; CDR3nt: TGTGCAAGTCGCTTAGCCCCGACTCGGGAGACCTACGAGCAGTACTTC
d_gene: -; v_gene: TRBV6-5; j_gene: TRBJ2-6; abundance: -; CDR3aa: CASSYGQGLGANVLTF; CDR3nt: TGTGCCAGCAGTTACGGGCAGGGGCTCGGGGCCAACGTCCTGACTTTC
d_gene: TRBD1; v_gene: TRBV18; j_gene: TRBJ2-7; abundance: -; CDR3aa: CASSPAGTGSTEQYF; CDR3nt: TGTGCCAGCTCACCCGCCGGGACAGGGTCGACCGAGCAGTACTTC
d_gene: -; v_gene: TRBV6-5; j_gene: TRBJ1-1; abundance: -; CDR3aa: CASSYTRLGNTEAFF; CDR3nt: TGTGCCAGCAGTTACACTCGGCTTGGGAACACTGAAGCTTTCTTT
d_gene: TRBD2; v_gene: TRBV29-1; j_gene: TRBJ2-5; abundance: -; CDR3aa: CSVETSGSVGTQYF; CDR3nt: TGCAGCGTCGAGACTAGCGGGAGTGTGGGGACCCAGTACTTC
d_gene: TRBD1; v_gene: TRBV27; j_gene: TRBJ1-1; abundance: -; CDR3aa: CASSPDEGQTISNQLF; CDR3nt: TGTGCCAGCAGTCCTGATGAGGGACAGACGATCTCCAATCAGCTCTTT
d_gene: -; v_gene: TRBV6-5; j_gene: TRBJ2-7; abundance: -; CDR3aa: CASRKTGTPSYEQYF; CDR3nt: TGTGCCAGCAGGAAAACCGGGACTCCTTCCTACGAGCAGTACTTC